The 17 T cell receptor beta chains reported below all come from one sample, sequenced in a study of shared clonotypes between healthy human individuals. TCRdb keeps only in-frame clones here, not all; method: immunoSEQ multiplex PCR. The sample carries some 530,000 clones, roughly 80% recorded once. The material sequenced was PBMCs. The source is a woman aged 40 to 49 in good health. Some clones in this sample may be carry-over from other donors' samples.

As DNA, the CDR3 is TGTGCCAGCAGCCGGATGACAGGGTCTCAAGAGACCCAGTACTTC. Protein: CASSRMTGSQETQYF. The V and J genes are TRBV11-2 and TRBJ2-5, with 7 bases that match TRBD1. CDR1 and CDR2 from the germline V gene are SGHAT and FQNNGV. The CDR3 is 15 residues long. With 5 bases clipped from V and 2 bases from J, the junction kept 8 bases outside the gene matches.

CDR3 sequence (DNA): TGTGCCAGCAGGAAGGCCCGGGACAGGGGCTACAATGAGCAGTTCTTC. Protein: CASRKARDRGYNEQFF. The chain recombines TRBV27 with TRBJ2-1; TRBD1 matches at 10 bases. V lost 6 bases to trimming and J lost 3 bases; unmatched junction nucleotides: 8. This CDR3 is built from 16 residues. CDR1 and CDR2 (germline): MNHEY, SMNVEV (reference sequence).

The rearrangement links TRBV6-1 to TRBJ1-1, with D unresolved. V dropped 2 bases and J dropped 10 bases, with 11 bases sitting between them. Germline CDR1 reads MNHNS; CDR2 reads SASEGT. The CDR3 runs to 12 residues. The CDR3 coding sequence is TGTGCCAGCAGTGAATTTGAGCCGCGAGCTTTCTTT. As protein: CASSEFEPRAFF.

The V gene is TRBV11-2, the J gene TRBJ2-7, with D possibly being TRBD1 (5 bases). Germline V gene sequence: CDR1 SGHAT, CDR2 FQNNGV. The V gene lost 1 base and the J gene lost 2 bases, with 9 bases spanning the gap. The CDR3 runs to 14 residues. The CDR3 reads CASSLAAGTYEQYF. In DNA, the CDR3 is TGTGCCAGCAGCTTAGCCGCAGGGACCTACGAGCAGTACTTC.

CDR3 bases: TGTGCCAGTAGTACCCCAGGGGGGTCCTTGGGCGCTCCCTACGAGCAGTACTTC. It translates to CASSTPGGSLGAPYEQYF. The chain combines TRBV19 with TRBJ2-7, with D possibly being TRBD1 (7 bases). The CDR3 totals 18 residues. V lost 4 bases and J lost 2, with 24 bases in between. Germline V CDR1 and CDR2: LNHDA, SQIVND (reference sequence).

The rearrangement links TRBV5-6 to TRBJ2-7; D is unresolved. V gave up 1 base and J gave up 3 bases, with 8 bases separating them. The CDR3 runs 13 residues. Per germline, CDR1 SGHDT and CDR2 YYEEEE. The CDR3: CASSLYRNYEQYF. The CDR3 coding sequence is TGTGCCAGCAGCTTGTACCGCAACTACGAGCAGTACTTC.

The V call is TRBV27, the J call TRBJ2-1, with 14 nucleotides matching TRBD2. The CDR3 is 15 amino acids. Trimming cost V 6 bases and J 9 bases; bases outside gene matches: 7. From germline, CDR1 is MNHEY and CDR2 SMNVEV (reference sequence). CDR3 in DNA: TGTGCCAGCAGCCGGGGACTAGCGGGAGAAGGTGAGCAGTTCTTC. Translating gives CASSRGLAGEGEQFF.

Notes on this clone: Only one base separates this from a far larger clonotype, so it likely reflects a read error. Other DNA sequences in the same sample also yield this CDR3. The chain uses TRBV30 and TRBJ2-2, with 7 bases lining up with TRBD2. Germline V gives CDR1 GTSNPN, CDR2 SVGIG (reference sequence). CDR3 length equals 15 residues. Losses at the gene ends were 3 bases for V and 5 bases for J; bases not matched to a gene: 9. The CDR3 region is CAWRSAGEDTGELFF. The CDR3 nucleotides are TGTGCCTGGAGGAGTGCGGGGGAGGATACCGGGGAGCTGTTTTTT. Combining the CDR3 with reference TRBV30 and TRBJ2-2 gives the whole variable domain SQTIHQWPATLVQPVGSPLSLECTVEGTSNPNLYWYRQAAGRGLQLLFYSVGIGQISSEVPQNLSASRPQDRQFILSSKKLLLSDSGFYLCAWRSAGEDTGELFFGEGSRLTVL.

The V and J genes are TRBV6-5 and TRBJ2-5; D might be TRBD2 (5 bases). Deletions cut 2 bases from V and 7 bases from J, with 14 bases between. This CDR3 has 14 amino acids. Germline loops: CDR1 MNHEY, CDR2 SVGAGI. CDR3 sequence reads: CASSYSSGGGTQYF. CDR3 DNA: TGTGCCAGCAGTTACAGTTCAGGCGGAGGGACCCAGTACTTC.

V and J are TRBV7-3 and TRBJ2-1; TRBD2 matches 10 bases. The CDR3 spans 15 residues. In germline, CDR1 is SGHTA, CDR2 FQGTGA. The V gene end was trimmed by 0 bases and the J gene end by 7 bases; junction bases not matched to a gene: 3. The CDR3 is CASSLTSGRANEQFF. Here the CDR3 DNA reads TGTGCCAGCAGCTTAACAAGCGGGAGGGCTAATGAGCAGTTCTTC.

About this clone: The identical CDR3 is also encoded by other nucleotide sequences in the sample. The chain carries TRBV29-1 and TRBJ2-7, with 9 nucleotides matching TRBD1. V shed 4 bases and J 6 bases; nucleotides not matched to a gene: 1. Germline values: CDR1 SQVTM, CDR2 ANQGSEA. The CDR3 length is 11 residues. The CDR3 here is CSVGQGGEQYF. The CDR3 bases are TGCAGCGTTGGACAGGGGGGCGAGCAGTACTTC.

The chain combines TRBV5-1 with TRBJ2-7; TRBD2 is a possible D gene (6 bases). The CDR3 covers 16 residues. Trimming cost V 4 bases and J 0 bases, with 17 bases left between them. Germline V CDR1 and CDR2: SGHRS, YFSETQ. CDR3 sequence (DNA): TGCGCCAGCAGCATGGGATATGGGGGGAACTCCTACGAGCAGTACTTC. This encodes CASSMGYGGNSYEQYF.

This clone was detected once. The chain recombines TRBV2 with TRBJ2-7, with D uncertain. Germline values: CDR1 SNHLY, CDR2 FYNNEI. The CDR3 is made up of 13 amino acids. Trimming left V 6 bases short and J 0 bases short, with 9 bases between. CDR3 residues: CASSKKPSYEQYF. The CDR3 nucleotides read TGTGCCAGCAGCAAAAAGCCCTCCTACGAGCAGTACTTC.

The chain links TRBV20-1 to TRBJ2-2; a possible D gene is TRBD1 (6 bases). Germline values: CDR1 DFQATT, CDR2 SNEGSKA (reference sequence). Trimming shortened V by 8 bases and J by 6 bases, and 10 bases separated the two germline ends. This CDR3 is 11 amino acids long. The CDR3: CSTTGSGELFF. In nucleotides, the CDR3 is TGCAGTACTACAGGGTCCGGGGAGCTGTTTTTT.

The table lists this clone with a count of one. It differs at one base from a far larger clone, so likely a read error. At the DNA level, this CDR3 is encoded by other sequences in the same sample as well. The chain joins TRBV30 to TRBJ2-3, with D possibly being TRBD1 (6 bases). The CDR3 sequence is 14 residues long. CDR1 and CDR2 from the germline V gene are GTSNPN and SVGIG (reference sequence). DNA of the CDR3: TGTGCCTGGATGAGGGGGAGAAGCACAGATACGCAGTATTTC. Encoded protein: CAWMRGRSTDTQYF.

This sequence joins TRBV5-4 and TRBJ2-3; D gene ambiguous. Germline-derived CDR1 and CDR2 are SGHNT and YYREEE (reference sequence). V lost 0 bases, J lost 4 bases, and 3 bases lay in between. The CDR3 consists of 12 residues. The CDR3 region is CASSLGADTQYF. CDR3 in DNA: TGTGCCAGCAGCTTGGGTGCAGATACGCAGTATTTT.

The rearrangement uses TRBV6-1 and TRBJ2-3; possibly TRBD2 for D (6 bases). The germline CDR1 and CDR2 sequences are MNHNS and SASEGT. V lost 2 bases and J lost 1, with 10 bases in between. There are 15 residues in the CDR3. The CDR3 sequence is CASSEQGGGTDTQYF. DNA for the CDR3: TGTGCCAGCAGTGAACAGGGCGGGGGCACAGATACGCAGTATTTT.